This T cell receptor beta chain derives from a study of blood T cell repertoires in COVID-19. Study context: Sites across the United States, Italy and Spain contributed samples from acute and convalescent COVID-19. Nucleic acid was either cDNA or gDNA, and it came from T cells, B-cell-depleted T cells, or PBMCs.

Profiled with immunoSEQ multiplex PCR; TCRdb holds only in-frame clones, not every one. The sample includes 70,000 to 80,000 clones, about 90% of them seen just once. The CDR3 has 16 amino acids. V lost 3 bases to trimming and J lost 0 bases, with 11 bases between them. Germline lookup yields CDR1 LNHDA and CDR2 SQIVND (reference sequence). The chain uses TRBV19 and TRBJ1-4; D is possibly TRBD1 (6 bases). The source of this sequence is a human donor in a cohort sampled during active COVID-19. The material sequenced was peripheral blood. CDR3 region: CASSITGRATNEKLFF. The CDR3, as DNA: TGTGCCAGTAGTATTACAGGGAGAGCAACTAATGAAAAACTGTTTTTT.